The present TCR beta chain was sequenced within a study of neurological immune-mediated disorders (dated by TCRdb to the late 2010s). In the study overall: Using UMI-based sequencing, the study compared peripheral blood TCR-beta repertoires from patients with HTLV-I-associated myelopathy (HAM/TSP), patients with multiple sclerosis, and healthy controls. The 106 TCR-beta libraries covered PBMC samples along with longitudinal samples, technical triplicates, and paired sorted CD4+ and CD8+ T-cell subsets. The cohort included roughly 71 subjects: roughly 15 with HAM/TSP, about 34 with multiple sclerosis, and 20 healthy controls.

cDNA was synthesized by template-switch 5'RACE using a primer with a 10-nucleotide random unique molecular identifier that tagged each TCR transcript. Over 170 million TCR-beta sequences, covering 15-18 subjects, were produced in each sequencing run. The RNeasy kit was used to extract total RNA. The KAPA Real-time Library Amplification kit was used to amplify TCR-beta VDJ regions with primers for the TCR constant region and the 5'RACE anchor. Sample indexes and Illumina adaptors were added in a first PCR, and a second PCR then increased library yield. After Ampure bead purification, the roughly 650 bp TCR product was size-selected on a 2% E-gel SizeSelection system. Before pooling, libraries had their quality checked on a Bioanalyzer, their concentration measured with Qubit, and their quantity determined with the Kapa Library Quantification kit. An Illumina HiSeq 2500 was used to sequence the libraries paired-end at 2 x 150 bp. To increase sequence diversity, about 25-31% phiX was spiked into each library pool. In the source study's methods: The quality-filtered reads were processed with the UMI-based MiGEC pipeline, whose error correction step removed more than 75% of the raw TCR sequences. IMGT germline references were used for aligning VDJ genes, and each clonotype was defined as a unique CDR3 amino acid sequence together with its V-J genes. Clonal expansion, Shannon diversity, and CDR3 relatedness (CalcPairwiseDistances, ClusterSamples) were evaluated with VDJtools, and phylogenetic trees were built with CLCbio workbench. Clones with at least 8 unique UMIs were defined as expanded, with this threshold being based on coefficient-of-variation modelling across technical triplicates. TCRdb's own reprocessing of the public reads used fastp at Q25 and MiXCR and kept productive beta chains. All rows with the same CDR3 protein become a single entry with the most common DNA and genes. These V and J calls derive from TCRdb rather than the authors' analysis. The sample contains 13,000 to 15,000 distinct CDR3 sequences, about 13% of them found a single time. Roughly two fifths of the sample is held by the ten biggest clonotypes.

Sorted-subset TCR libraries were prepared from fewer than 1.1 million sorted CD4+ or CD8+ T cells. Peripheral blood was subjected to Ficoll-Hypaque density gradient centrifugation to isolate PBMCs, which were then cryopreserved in liquid nitrogen. The study also sequenced paired sorted CD4+ and CD8+ subsets from healthy controls, HAM/TSP patients and MS patients. V is reduced by 3 bases and J by 3 bases, leaving a spacing of 10 bases between them. From a lookup of the germline V gene, CDR1 and CDR2 are MDHEN and SYDVKM. From its cysteine to its phenylalanine, the CDR3 spans 14 amino acids. Of all the DNA, just the CDR3 is kept, 42 bases in frame from base 1. This clonotype was counted at least ten times. No cognate antigen has been identified for it. No base-level quality is on record; no much larger clone is a single base apart. Overall results and qualifications from the work: The highest TCR clonal expansion was observed in HAM/TSP patients, whereas the lowest was observed in MS patients, even when compared with healthy controls. No identical CDR3 amino acid sequences were shared among expanded clones across subjects, suggesting private TCR-beta repertoires in all groups.

The sequenced sample was CD8+ T cells from blood. The receptor chain draws on TRBV28 and TRBJ2-3; the D gene is possibly TRBD1, with 5 bases matching. The source is a female donor with HTLV-1-associated myelopathy (HAM/TSP). The CDR3 reads CASSFLTVTDTQYF. The DNA sequence reads TGTGCCAGCAGTTTCCTGACAGTAACAGATACGCAGTATTTT.